A selection of T cell receptor beta chains follows, all from one sample in a study of blood T cells in healthy people across ages. MiXCR, applied by TCRdb to the 5' RACE reads, yields one record per CDR3 protein. Of roughly 1.4 million distinct CDR3 sequences in the sample, 59% are singletons; the top ten hold over 5.5%. The source material was blood. All receptors derive from a young man in good health. The CDR3 runs from the conserved cysteine through the conserved F or W. A D gene is named only where the DNA matches it firmly. Clone size appears in some rows only: once, few, many, or a class for an expanded clone.

size: .; D: .; J: TRBJ1-5; V: TRBV4-1; DNA: TGCGCCAGCAGCCAAGGCAGGGTTGATCAGCCCCAGCATTTT; CDR3: CASSQGRVDQPQHF
size: .; D: .; J: TRBJ2-1; V: TRBV20-1; DNA: TGCAGTGCTATCTTGGGGGGTAGGGATGAGCAGTTCTTC; CDR3: CSAILGGRDEQFF
size: .; D: .; J: TRBJ1-5; V: TRBV20-1; DNA: TGCAGTGCTAGAGATCGATACTATAGCAATCAGCCCCAGCATTTT; CDR3: CSARDRYYSNQPQHF
size: .; D: TRBD2; J: TRBJ2-5; V: TRBV29-1; DNA: TGCAGCGTTTCTGGGACTAGCGTGTACAATGAGCAGTACTTC; CDR3: CSVSGTSVYNEQYF
size: .; D: .; J: TRBJ1-5; V: TRBV27; DNA: TGTGCCAGCAGGGGTGTGTATAGCAATCAGCCCCAGCATTTT; CDR3: CASRGVYSNQPQHF
size: .; D: .; J: TRBJ2-7; V: TRBV4-1; DNA: TGCGCCAGCAGCCAAGGCCTCCTTAGTCCCGGGACGGCGGGACGAAACTACGAGCAGTACTTC; CDR3: CASSQGLLSPGTAGRNYEQYF
size: .; D: TRBD1; J: TRBJ1-2; V: TRBV5-1; DNA: TGCGCCAGCAGCTTGAGTCAGGGGGCTGATGGCTACACCTTC; CDR3: CASSLSQGADGYTF
size: .; D: .; J: TRBJ2-3; V: TRBV29-1; DNA: TGCAGCGTTGAAAGTCAACCAGATACGCAGTATTTT; CDR3: CSVESQPDTQYF
size: few; D: .; J: TRBJ1-2; V: TRBV20-1; DNA: TGCAGTGCTATCGAGGGGGACTATGGCTACACCTTC; CDR3: CSAIEGDYGYTF
size: few; D: .; J: TRBJ2-6; V: TRBV7-9; DNA: TGTGCCAGCAGCTTAGTGGGCGCCGGCTCTGGGGCCAACGTCCTGACTTTC; CDR3: CASSLVGAGSGANVLTF
size: .; D: .; J: TRBJ2-2; V: TRBV12-3/TRBV12-4; DNA: TGTGCCAGCAGCCCCGGCAGGGGAGGGCCCGGGGAGCTGTTTTTT; CDR3: CASSPGRGGPGELFF
size: .; D: .; J: TRBJ2-5; V: TRBV6-2/TRBV6-3; DNA: TGTGCCAGTGGATTCGGGGGTTCCAGAGAGACCCAGTACTTC; CDR3: CASGFGGSRETQYF
size: few; D: TRBD1; J: TRBJ1-1; V: TRBV3-1; DNA: TGTGCCAGCAGCTTCGGACAGGGGCAGGACACTGAAGCTTTCTTT; CDR3: CASSFGQGQDTEAFF
size: .; D: TRBD1; J: TRBJ1-1; V: TRBV29-1; DNA: TGCAGCGTTTCGACAGGGCCCGGTGGGACTGAAGCTTTCTTT; CDR3: CSVSTGPGGTEAFF
size: few; D: .; J: TRBJ2-7; V: TRBV4-1; DNA: TGCGCCAGCAGCCAGATTCTTGAGGTAGAGTACGAGCAGTACTTC; CDR3: CASSQILEVEYEQYF
size: few; D: .; J: TRBJ1-3; V: TRBV14; DNA: TGTGCCAGCAGCCAAGACCAGGGGCGAGGAAACACCATATATTTT; CDR3: CASSQDQGRGNTIYF
size: few; D: TRBD1; J: TRBJ2-1; V: TRBV5-1; DNA: TGCGCCAGCAGATTTGCCACCGGGACAGCCCTCTACAATGAGCAGTTCTTC; CDR3: CASRFATGTALYNEQFF
size: .; D: .; J: TRBJ1-2; V: TRBV11-1; DNA: TGTGCCAGCAGCTCCTACTTCTCGGGCTACACCTTC; CDR3: CASSSYFSGYTF
size: .; D: .; J: TRBJ1-3; V: TRBV7-2; DNA: TGTGCCAGCAGCTTTGGCTTGATAGGCTCTGGAAACACCATATATTTT; CDR3: CASSFGLIGSGNTIYF
size: .; D: .; J: TRBJ1-5; V: TRBV10-3; DNA: TGTGCCATCAGTGAGTCGCCAGGCGCCACCCAGCATTTT; CDR3: CAISESPGATQHF
size: .; D: .; J: TRBJ1-2; V: TRBV20-1; DNA: TGCAGTGGCCCTGGATCAGGGGGCTACACCTTC; CDR3: CSGPGSGGYTF
size: .; D: .; J: TRBJ1-2; V: TRBV6-5; DNA: TGTGCCAGCAGTTACTCGGGCAGTAACTATGGCTACACCTTC; CDR3: CASSYSGSNYGYTF
size: few; D: .; J: TRBJ2-5; V: TRBV10-3; DNA: TGTGCCATCAGTGGGGACGGGAAAGAGACCCAGTACTTC; CDR3: CAISGDGKETQYF
size: .; D: .; J: TRBJ2-4; V: TRBV28; DNA: TGTGCCAGCAGCTACGGACGGTGGCCGACTCGGGAAAACATTCAGTACTTC; CDR3: CASSYGRWPTRENIQYF
size: few; D: TRBD2; J: TRBJ2-7; V: TRBV7-2; DNA: TGTGCCAGCAGCTACCGGACTAGCGGGAACTACGAGCAGTACTTC; CDR3: CASSYRTSGNYEQYF
size: .; D: TRBD1; J: TRBJ2-7; V: TRBV4-1; DNA: TGCGCCAGCAGCCAAGGGGGACAGGGATCGGGCGAGCAGTACTTC; CDR3: CASSQGGQGSGEQYF
size: many; D: .; J: TRBJ1-5; V: TRBV10-3; DNA: TGTGCCATCATAGCAGATAGCAATCAGCCCCAGCATTTT; CDR3: CAIIADSNQPQHF
size: .; D: TRBD2; J: TRBJ2-7; V: TRBV3-1; DNA: TGTGCCAGCAGCCCCGGGACTAGCGGGGGGAGATTATACGAGCAGTACTTC; CDR3: CASSPGTSGGRLYEQYF
size: .; D: TRBD2; J: TRBJ2-7; V: TRBV6-6; DNA: TGTGCCAGCGGGGTTAGCGGGGGATCGTACGAGCAGTACTTC; CDR3: CASGVSGGSYEQYF
size: .; D: TRBD1; J: TRBJ2-5; V: TRBV28; DNA: TGTGCCAGCAGTCCACCGGACAGGAGCCAAGAGACCCAGTACTTC; CDR3: CASSPPDRSQETQYF
size: .; D: TRBD1; J: TRBJ2-5; V: TRBV20-1; DNA: TGCAGTGCTCCCACTTCGACAGGGGCGCACAATGAGCAGTACTTC; CDR3: CSAPTSTGAHNEQYF
size: .; D: TRBD2; J: TRBJ2-5; V: TRBV11-1; DNA: TGTGCCAGCAGCTCAAGGGTCGGGGGGGCTAACAATGAGCAGTACTTC; CDR3: CASSSRVGGANNEQYF
size: once; D: .; J: TRBJ2-1; V: TRBV11-2; DNA: TGTGCCAGCAGCCTTGGACCTTTCGGAAACAATGAGCAGTTCTTC; CDR3: CASSLGPFGNNEQFF
size: .; D: TRBD2; J: TRBJ2-7; V: TRBV20-1; DNA: TGCAGTGCTAGAGATAAGCGGGAGAGCTACGAGCAGTACTTC; CDR3: CSARDKRESYEQYF
size: .; D: TRBD2; J: TRBJ2-7; V: TRBV3-1; DNA: TGTGCCAGCAGCCAAGACCTACTAGCGGGATTCTCCTACGAGCAGTACTTC; CDR3: CASSQDLLAGFSYEQYF
size: .; D: .; J: TRBJ2-3; V: TRBV9; DNA: TGTGCCAGCAGCGTTGGGGGGGGCCTCACAGATACGCAGTATTTT; CDR3: CASSVGGGLTDTQYF
size: few; D: .; J: TRBJ2-3; V: TRBV29-1; DNA: TGCAGCGTTGAAGGCAGGGCCTCGGATACGCAGTATTTT; CDR3: CSVEGRASDTQYF
size: .; D: TRBD1; J: TRBJ1-4; V: TRBV7-8; DNA: TGTGCCAGCAGCTTAGATAGGACAGGGGCCGAAAAACTGTTTTTT; CDR3: CASSLDRTGAEKLFF
size: once; D: TRBD1; J: TRBJ2-5; V: TRBV2; DNA: TGTGCCAGCACCGATGACAGGGGTAAAGAGACCCAGTACTTC; CDR3: CASTDDRGKETQYF
size: few; D: .; J: TRBJ2-3; V: TRBV4-1; DNA: TGCGCCAGCAGCCAAACCACAGGGCCAAGCACAGATACGCAGTATTTT; CDR3: CASSQTTGPSTDTQYF
size: .; D: TRBD1; J: TRBJ2-5; V: TRBV4-1; DNA: TGCGCCAGCAGCCCCTTGGCTTCGGACAGGGACGGAGAGACCCAGTACTTC; CDR3: CASSPLASDRDGETQYF
size: .; D: .; J: TRBJ2-5; V: TRBV29-1; DNA: TGCAGCGTTGTGGCACCCGCGGAGACCCAGTACTTC; CDR3: CSVVAPAETQYF
size: .; D: TRBD2; J: TRBJ2-1; V: TRBV6-6; DNA: TGTGCCAGCACCCCCGGGAGGGGCCACAATGAGCAGTTCTTC; CDR3: CASTPGRGHNEQFF
size: .; D: .; J: TRBJ2-4; V: TRBV20-1; DNA: TGCAGTGCTAGGGAGACAGGATACGACACGAACCACAAAAACATTCAGTACTTC; CDR3: CSARETGYDTNHKNIQYF
size: .; D: .; J: TRBJ1-2; V: TRBV6-6; DNA: TGTGCCAGCAGCACGGGCCCTAACTATGGCTACACCTTC; CDR3: CASSTGPNYGYTF
size: .; D: .; J: TRBJ1-4; V: TRBV12-3/TRBV12-4; DNA: TGTGCCAGCAGTCCCCGACCCCGTGGGGCGGAAAAACTGTTTTTT; CDR3: CASSPRPRGAEKLFF
size: .; D: TRBD1; J: TRBJ2-1; V: TRBV4-2; DNA: TGTGCCAGCAGCCAAGATCCGGGACAGGGGGGAAATGAGCAGTTCTTC; CDR3: CASSQDPGQGGNEQFF
size: few; D: .; J: TRBJ2-1; V: TRBV7-9; DNA: TGTGCCAGCAGCTCCGCGGGACCCCGGGGCCACAATGAGCAGTTCTTC; CDR3: CASSSAGPRGHNEQFF
size: few; D: .; J: TRBJ2-5; V: TRBV6-5; DNA: TGTGCCAGCAGTCCGTCCGGCTCCACGGGGGAGACCCAGTACTTC; CDR3: CASSPSGSTGETQYF
size: few; D: .; J: TRBJ2-1; V: TRBV12-3/TRBV12-4; DNA: TGTGCCAGCAGAACCGGGACTCTCTCCTACAATGAGCAGTTCTTC; CDR3: CASRTGTLSYNEQFF
size: .; D: .; J: TRBJ2-3; V: TRBV15; DNA: TGTGCCACCAGCAGAGGGGGAGTCCGGCCAGATACGCAGTATTTT; CDR3: CATSRGGVRPDTQYF
size: few; D: .; J: TRBJ2-7; V: TRBV4-2; DNA: TGTGCCAGCAGCCAAGATCATGGTGGTTACGAGCAGTACTTC; CDR3: CASSQDHGGYEQYF
size: .; D: TRBD1; J: TRBJ2-1; V: TRBV28; DNA: TGTGCCAGCACCCGACTGGACAGGGAAGGCGATGAGCAGTTCTTC; CDR3: CASTRLDREGDEQFF
size: few; D: TRBD2; J: TRBJ2-1; V: TRBV9; DNA: TGTGCCAGCAGCGGAGGGACTAGCGGGAGCGAGCAGTTCTTC; CDR3: CASSGGTSGSEQFF
size: .; D: .; J: TRBJ2-5; V: TRBV25-1; DNA: TGTGCCAGCAGTGAAGCTGTGGGGCAAGAGACCCAGTACTTC; CDR3: CASSEAVGQETQYF